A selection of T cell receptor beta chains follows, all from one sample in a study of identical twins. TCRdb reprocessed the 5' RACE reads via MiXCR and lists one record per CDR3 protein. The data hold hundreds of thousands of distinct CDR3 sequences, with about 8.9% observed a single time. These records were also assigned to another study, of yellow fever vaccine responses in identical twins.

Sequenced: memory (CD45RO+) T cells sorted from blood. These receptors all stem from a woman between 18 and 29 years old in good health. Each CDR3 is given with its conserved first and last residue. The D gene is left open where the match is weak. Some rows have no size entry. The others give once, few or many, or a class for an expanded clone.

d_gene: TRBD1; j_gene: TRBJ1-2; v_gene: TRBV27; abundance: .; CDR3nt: TGTGCCAGCAGTGGGACAGGGAACTATGGCTACACCTTC; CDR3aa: CASSGTGNYGYTF
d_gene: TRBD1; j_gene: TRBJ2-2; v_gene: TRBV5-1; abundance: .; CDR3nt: TGCGCCAGCAGCTTGGGCCAGGGGGTCACCGGGGAGCTGTTTTTT; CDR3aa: CASSLGQGVTGELFF
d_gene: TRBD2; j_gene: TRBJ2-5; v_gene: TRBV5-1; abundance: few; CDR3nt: TGCGCCAGCAGCTGGCGACTAGCGGGAGGGACAGAGACCCAGTACTTC; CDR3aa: CASSWRLAGGTETQYF
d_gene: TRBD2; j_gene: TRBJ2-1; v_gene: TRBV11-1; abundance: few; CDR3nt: TGTGCCAGCAGCTTAGTTGGTATGAGACTAGCGGGGGACAATGAGCAGTTCTTC; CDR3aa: CASSLVGMRLAGDNEQFF
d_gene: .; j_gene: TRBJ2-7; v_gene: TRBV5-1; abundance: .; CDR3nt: TGCGCCAGCAGAGATACTAGGTTTGAAGTTCACGAGCAGTACTTC; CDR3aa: CASRDTRFEVHEQYF
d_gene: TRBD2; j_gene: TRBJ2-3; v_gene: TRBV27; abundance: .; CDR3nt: TGTGCCAGCAGTTTATTAGCGGGGACGTCCACAGATACGCAGTATTTT; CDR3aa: CASSLLAGTSTDTQYF
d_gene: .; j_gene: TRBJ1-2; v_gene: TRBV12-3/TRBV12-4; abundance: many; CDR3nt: TGTGCCAGCAGCTTAGGCCCTGGGTATGGCTACACCTTC; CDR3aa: CASSLGPGYGYTF
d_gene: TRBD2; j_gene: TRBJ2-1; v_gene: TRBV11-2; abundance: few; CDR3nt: TGTGCCAGCAGCTTAGGACTAGCGGGGAGGTACAATGAGCAGTTCTTC; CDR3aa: CASSLGLAGRYNEQFF
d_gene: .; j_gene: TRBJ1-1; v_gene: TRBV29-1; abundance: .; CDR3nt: TGCAGCGTTGAAGGTCAAAAGTACACTGAAGCTTTCTTT; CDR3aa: CSVEGQKYTEAFF
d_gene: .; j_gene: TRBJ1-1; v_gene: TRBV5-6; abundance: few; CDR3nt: TGTGCCAGCAGCTTGTTCGGGGTGAACACTGAAGCTTTCTTT; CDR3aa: CASSLFGVNTEAFF
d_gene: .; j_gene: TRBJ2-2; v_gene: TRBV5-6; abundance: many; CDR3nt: TGTGCCAGCAGCTTGGTCCGGGTCGGCGGGGAGCTGTTTTTT; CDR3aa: CASSLVRVGGELFF
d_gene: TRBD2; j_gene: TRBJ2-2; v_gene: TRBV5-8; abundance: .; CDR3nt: TGTGCCAGCAGCGGGACTAGGACCTTTGGTGGGGAGCTGTTTTTT; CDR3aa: CASSGTRTFGGELFF
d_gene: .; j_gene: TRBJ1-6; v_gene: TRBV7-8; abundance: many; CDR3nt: TGTGCCAGCAGTCTTGACAGGAGTTATAATTCACCCCTCCACTTT; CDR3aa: CASSLDRSYNSPLHF
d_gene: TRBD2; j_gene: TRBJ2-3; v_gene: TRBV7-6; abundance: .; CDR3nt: TGTGCCAGCAGCTCAACACTAGCGGGAGGCCTTTTTTCTAGCACAGATACGCAGTATTTT; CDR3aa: CASSSTLAGGLFSSTDTQYF
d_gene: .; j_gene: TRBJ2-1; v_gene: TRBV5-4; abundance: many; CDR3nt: TGTGCCAGCGCCCTGGGGGGATCTAATGAGCAGTTCTTC; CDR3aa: CASALGGSNEQFF
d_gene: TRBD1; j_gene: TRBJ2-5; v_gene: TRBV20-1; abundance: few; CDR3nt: TGCAGTGCCGGGACAGGGTGGGAGGGGACCCAGTACTTC; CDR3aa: CSAGTGWEGTQYF
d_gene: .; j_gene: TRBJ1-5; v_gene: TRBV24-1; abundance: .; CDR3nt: TGTGCCACCAGCACAGGTTCCAATCAGCCCCAGCATTTT; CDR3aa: CATSTGSNQPQHF
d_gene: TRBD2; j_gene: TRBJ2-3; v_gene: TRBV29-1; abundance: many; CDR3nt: TGCAGCTCTAGCGGGGGCAAGACAGATACGCAGTATTTT; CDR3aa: CSSSGGKTDTQYF
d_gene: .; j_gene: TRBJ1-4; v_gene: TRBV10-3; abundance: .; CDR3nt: TGTGCCAGCGCCCGAAACGAGGATGAAAAACTGTTTTTT; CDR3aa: CASARNEDEKLFF
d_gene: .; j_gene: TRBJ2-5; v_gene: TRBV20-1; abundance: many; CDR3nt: TGCAGTGCTAGAGAATCCGAGACCCAGTACTTC; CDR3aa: CSARESETQYF
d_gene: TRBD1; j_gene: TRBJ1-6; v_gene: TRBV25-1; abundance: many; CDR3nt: TGTGCCAGCCAGGGACAGGGACTTAATTCACCCCTCCACTTT; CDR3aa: CASQGQGLNSPLHF
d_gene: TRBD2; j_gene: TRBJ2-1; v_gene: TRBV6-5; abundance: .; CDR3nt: TGTGCCAGCAGTTCGGGACTAGAGGCGGGGAGCCACAATGAGCAGTTCTTC; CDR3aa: CASSSGLEAGSHNEQFF
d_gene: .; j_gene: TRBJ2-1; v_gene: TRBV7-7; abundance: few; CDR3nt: TGTGCCAGCAGCTCAAAGCGCCCTGGCGATGAGCAGTTCTTC; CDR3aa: CASSSKRPGDEQFF
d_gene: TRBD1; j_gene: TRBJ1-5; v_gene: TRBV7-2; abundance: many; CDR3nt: TGTGCCAGCAGCTCTGACAGGGATCAGCCCCAGCATTTT; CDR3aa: CASSSDRDQPQHF
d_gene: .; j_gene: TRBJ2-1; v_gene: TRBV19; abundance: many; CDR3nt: TGTGCCAGTAGTATAGTGGGTCAGGTCGAGCAGTTCTTC; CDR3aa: CASSIVGQVEQFF
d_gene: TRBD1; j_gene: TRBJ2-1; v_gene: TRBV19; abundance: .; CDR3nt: TGTGCCAGTAGTATGGGACAGGGTTACAATGAGCAGTTCTTC; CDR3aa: CASSMGQGYNEQFF
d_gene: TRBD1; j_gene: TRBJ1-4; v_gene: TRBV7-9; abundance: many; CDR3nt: TGTGCCAGCGGCCCGGGACAGGGGAATGAAAAACTGTTTTTT; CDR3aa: CASGPGQGNEKLFF
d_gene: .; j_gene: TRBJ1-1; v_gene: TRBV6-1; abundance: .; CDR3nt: TGTGCCAGCAGTCTAGGATTCACTGAAGCTTTCTTT; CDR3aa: CASSLGFTEAFF
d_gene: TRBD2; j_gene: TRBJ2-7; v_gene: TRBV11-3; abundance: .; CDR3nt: TGTGCCAGCAGCTTAGCCCTAGCGGGAGGCTACGAGCAGTACTTC; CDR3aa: CASSLALAGGYEQYF
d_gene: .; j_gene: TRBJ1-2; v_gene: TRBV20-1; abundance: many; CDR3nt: TGCAGTGCTAGTGACAGACAGAACTATGGCTACACCTTC; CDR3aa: CSASDRQNYGYTF